The entry below describes one TCR beta chain. Its antigen is unidentified. The data stem from a study of PD-1 blockade in classical Hodgkin lymphoma. Study findings and constraints: Significantly greater TCR diversity emerged by C4D1 in CD4+ cells but not CD8+ cells. Baseline TCR diversity was reportedly lower in newly diagnosed patients than healthy donors. Prior to therapy, complete responders displayed diversity much like that of newly diagnosed patients. Reasons behind the repertoire differences stay unclear, perhaps disease activity or earlier therapy.

The method was immunoSEQ multiplex PCR; TCRdb's version includes in-frame clones alone and lacks a portion of them. This sample has about 150,000 clones, with approximately 81% found just once. All trial patients relapsed after autologous stem cell transplantation. The source was peripheral blood mononuclear cells (PBMCs), collected before the second cycle of nivolumab. The source of this sequence is a human donor with classical Hodgkin lymphoma.

CDR3 DNA sequence: TGTGCCAGCAGCTTTTCTACTAGCGGGAGAGGGTCCACCGGGGAGCTGTTTTTT. Translation gives CASSFSTSGRGSTGELFF. The chain employs TRBV7-8 and TRBJ2-2; 11 bases match TRBD2. The CDR3 consists of 18 residues. The ends lost 3 bases at V and 4 bases at J; junction bases unmatched: 10. Germline lookup yields CDR1 SGHVS and CDR2 FQNEAQ.